Here is one TCR beta chain with its context. The antigen remains unidentified. Sequenced by immunoSEQ multiplex PCR; TCRdb stores in-frame clones only, minus some. The sample carries 140,000 to 150,000 clones, 70% to 90% recorded once. These data come from a study of T cell responses to AZD1222 COVID-19 vaccine. The wider study: Pooled in the analysis were second doses at about 4 or about 12 weeks. Whole-study results and caveats: Baseline seropositivity characterized only a handful of AZD1222 recipients. With two AZD1222 doses given, Spike-specific TCR breadth and depth both rose. In a largely white British group with more females than males, clonal diversity was possibly underestimated.

Germline values: CDR1 SGHVS, CDR2 FQNEAQ. The V end lost 0 bases, the J end lost 2 bases, and 10 bases lay between the germline ends. The CDR3 extends over 15 amino acids. Specimen: peripheral blood, collected on day 0 of AZD1222 vaccination. The receptor was derived from an adult in good health. The chain employs TRBV7-8 and TRBJ1-2, with D possibly TRBD1 on 6 matching bases. CDR3 in amino acids: CASSLARGGNYGYTF. The CDR3 coding sequence is TGTGCCAGCAGCTTAGCGCGCGGGGGCAACTATGGCTACACCTTC.